One and the same sample provided the 5 T cell receptor beta chains below, sequenced in a study of beta chain features in type 1 diabetes. As every portion of the isolated RNA was reverse transcribed, the sequencing read expressed TCRB transcripts. Clones were sequenced by immunoSEQ multiplex PCR, and TCRdb holds only the in-frame ones, with some missing. This table holds roughly 180,000 clones, approximately 8.4% found once. These receptors lack a known antigen. Study-level results: Type 1 diabetes patients had moderately but significantly shorter TCRB CDR3s in all four CD4+ subsets.

Source material: central memory CD4+ T cells from blood. The receptors come from a man between 18 and 35 years old with type 1 diabetes.

V and J are TRBV7-8 and TRBJ1-6; 7 bases fit TRBD1. J lost 9 bases, V lost 5 bases, and 10 bases had no gene match. Germline lookup yields CDR1 SGHVS and CDR2 FQNEAQ. CDR3 length: 15 amino acids. The CDR3 DNA reads as TGTGCCAGCAGCCCCCCCGGGACAGTATCTTCACCCCTCCACTTT. Residues: CASSPPGTVSSPLHF.

The chain recombines TRBV27 with TRBJ2-3, with 12 bases identical to TRBD2. Germline values: CDR1 MNHEY, CDR2 SMNVEV (reference sequence). This CDR3 is built from 16 residues. With 5 bases clipped from V and 2 bases from J, the junction kept 5 bases outside the gene matches. CDR3 amino acids: CASSPRTSGITDTQYF. The CDR3 DNA is TGTGCCAGCAGTCCTCGGACTAGCGGGATCACAGATACGCAGTATTTT.

The rearrangement joins TRBV4-3 to TRBJ1-4; the match to TRBD1 covers 7 bases. The V gene end was trimmed by 0 bases and the J gene end by 7 bases; junction bases not matched to a gene: 8. Germline CDR1 reads LGHNA; CDR2 reads YSLEER. The CDR3 covers 16 residues. The CDR3 here is CASSQDRKGASEKLFF. The CDR3 DNA reads as TGCGCCAGCAGCCAAGATAGGAAGGGGGCGAGTGAAAAACTGTTTTTT.

This clone has only a few counts. The same CDR3 can be traced to other DNA sequences in this sample. The chain is built from TRBV6-5 and TRBJ1-5; 7 nucleotides match TRBD1. Germline V lookup: CDR1 MNHEY, CDR2 SVGAGI. The CDR3 covers 15 residues. V lost 2 bases and J lost 6; bases outside the gene matches: 7. The CDR3 nucleotides read TGTGCCAGCAGTTACCGCTACAGGGGCGGTCAGCCCCAGCATTTT. Its translation is CASSYRYRGGQPQHF.

This clone turned up a few times. J is TRBJ1-1 and V is TRBV11-2, with D possibly matching TRBD1 (5 bases). Trimming stripped 1 base from V and 10 bases from J, with 13 bases between. The CDR3 runs 13 residues. Germline values: CDR1 SGHAT, CDR2 FQNNGV. The CDR3 protein is CASSLVIQQAAFF. As DNA, the CDR3 is TGTGCCAGCAGCTTAGTGATCCAACAGGCAGCTTTCTTT.